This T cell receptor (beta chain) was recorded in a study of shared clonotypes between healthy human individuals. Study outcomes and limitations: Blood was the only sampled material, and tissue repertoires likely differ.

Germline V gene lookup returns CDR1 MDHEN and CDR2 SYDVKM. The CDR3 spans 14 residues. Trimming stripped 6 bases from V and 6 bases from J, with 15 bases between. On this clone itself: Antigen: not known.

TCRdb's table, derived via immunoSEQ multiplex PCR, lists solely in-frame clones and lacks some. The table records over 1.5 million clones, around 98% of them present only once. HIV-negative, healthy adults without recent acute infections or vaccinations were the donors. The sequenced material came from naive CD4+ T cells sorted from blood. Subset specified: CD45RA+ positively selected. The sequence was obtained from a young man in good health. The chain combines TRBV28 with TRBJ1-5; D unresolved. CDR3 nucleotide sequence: TGTGCCAGCAGGGAGAGTTTAATTGGTCAGCCCCAGCATTTT. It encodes CASRESLIGQPQHF. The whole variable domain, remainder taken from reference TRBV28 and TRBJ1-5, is DVKVTQSSRYLVKRTGEKVFLECVQDMDHENMFWYRQDPGLGLRLIYFSYDVKMKEKGDIPEGYSVSREKKERFSLILESASTNQTSMYLCASRESLIGQPQHFGDGTRLSIL.